Listed here are 25 T cell receptor beta chains from one sample, sequenced in a study of cytomegalovirus exposure and HLA in healthy donors. This PCR relied on a set of 60 Vbeta primers and 13 Jbeta primers. Repertoires were generated with immunoSEQ multiplex PCR, while TCRdb's copy carries only in-frame clones and drops some. The table lists approximately 80,000 clones, approximately 74% of them singletons. The sequenced sample was PBMCs. The receptors were gathered from a man aged 25-45 years in good health and CMV-seropositive.

The chain links TRBV2 to TRBJ2-7; 7 nucleotides agree with TRBD2. J was trimmed by 4 bases and V by 3 bases; bases with no gene match: 3. The CDR3 has 13 amino acids. Looked up from germline, CDR1 is SNHLY and CDR2 is FYNNEI. CDR3 sequence: CASSDGREYEQYF. In nucleotides, the CDR3 is TGTGCCAGCAGTGATGGGAGGGAGTACGAGCAGTACTTC.

The chain employs TRBV10-2 and TRBJ2-1; D is undetermined. Germline assignment: CDR1 WSHSY and CDR2 SAAADI. The ends were cut back, 0 bases at V and 6 bases at J, with 12 bases in the middle. The CDR3 covers 15 residues. CDR3 sequence reads: CASSESAVPLNEQFF. The CDR3 DNA follows: TGCGCCAGCAGTGAGTCGGCAGTTCCTCTCAATGAGCAGTTCTTC.

This chain connects TRBV27 to TRBJ2-1; 10 nucleotides align to TRBD2. CDR1 MNHEY and CDR2 SMNVEV come from the germline V gene (reference sequence). The CDR3 is 16 amino acids. With V trimmed by 4 bases and J by 9 bases, 12 bases remained unmatched. CDR3 nucleotide sequence: TGTGCCAGCAGTTCAATTAGCGGGAGGCCCGTTAGTGAGCAGTTCTTC. It codes for CASSSISGRPVSEQFF.

This clone came up once. J is TRBJ2-7 and V is TRBV4-1, with 12 nucleotides matching TRBD2. With 5 bases clipped from V and 3 bases from J, the junction kept 14 bases outside the gene matches. There are 18 residues in the CDR3. The germline V gene has CDR1 MGHRA and CDR2 YSYEKL. Here the CDR3 DNA reads TGCGCCAGCAGCTATCGGACATATACTAGCGGGAGGATCTACGAGCAGTACTTC. Its protein product is CASSYRTYTSGRIYEQYF.

This chain links TRBV13 with TRBJ1-2, with TRBD1 identical over 8 bases. Germline CDR1 is PRHDT and CDR2 is FYEKMQ (reference sequence). The CDR3 is 14 amino acids. The V and J ends lost 2 bases and 7 bases, in that order; junction bases with no gene match: 6. The CDR3 is CASSLTTGGIGYTF. For the CDR3, the DNA is TGTGCCAGCAGCTTAACAACAGGGGGAATTGGCTACACCTTC.

Here the CDR3 reads CASSLSVTGLGGYTF. CDR3 in DNA: TGTGCCAGCAGTTTAAGCGTGACAGGCCTCGGAGGCTACACCTTC. The gene calls are TRBV27 and TRBJ1-2; D may be TRBD1 (6 bases). The CDR3 is 15 amino acids. V shed 2 bases and J shed 8 bases, with 18 bases lying between them. Germline V gene lookup returns CDR1 MNHEY and CDR2 SMNVEV (reference sequence).

The chain employs TRBV28 and TRBJ1-4, with a possible D match to TRBD1 (6 bases). Deletions cut 5 bases from V and 1 base from J, with 11 bases between. In germline, CDR1 is MDHEN, CDR2 SYDVKM. This CDR3 region has 15 residues. CDR3 sequence (DNA): TGTGCCAGCAGTGGCGCACAGGGAACTAATGAAAAACTGTTTTTT. This sequence encodes CASSGAQGTNEKLFF.

This sequence joins TRBV19 and TRBJ1-2, with a possible D match to TRBD1 (6 bases). Germline V gene sequence: CDR1 LNHDA, CDR2 SQIVND (reference sequence). V was clipped by 9 bases and J by 6 bases, with 20 bases between them. This CDR3 has 14 amino acids. The CDR3 bases are TGTGCCAGCGCCCTTCGACAGGTGGTCGATGGCTACACCTTC. Amino acids: CASALRQVVDGYTF.

The chain employs TRBV2 and TRBJ1-1; 7 bases line up with TRBD1. The CDR3 length is 13 residues. Looked up from germline, CDR1 is SNHLY and CDR2 is FYNNEI. V was clipped by 7 bases and J by 1 base; unmatched bases: 3. The CDR3 loop reads CASTTGWNTEAFF. The CDR3 DNA reads TGTGCCAGCACGACAGGGTGGAACACTGAAGCTTTCTTT.

The chain links TRBV7-3 to TRBJ1-2; 7 positions match TRBD1. V lost 4 bases and J lost 7; bases outside the gene matches: 3. Germline V gene sequence: CDR1 SGHTA, CDR2 FQGTGA. This CDR3 has 12 amino acids. CDR3 nucleotides: TGTGCCAGCAGCTCCAGGGGGTCTGGCTACACCTTC. Its translation: CASSSRGSGYTF.

The chain has TRBV5-1 and TRBJ2-1; TRBD2 agrees at 13 bases. The V segment lost 2 bases and the J segment 4 bases; nucleotides outside the gene matches: 6. The germline CDR1 and CDR2 sequences are SGHRS and YFSETQ. This CDR3 has 17 residues. CDR3 sequence reads: CASSFTSGGAGYNEQFF. The CDR3 DNA reads TGCGCCAGCAGCTTCACTAGCGGGGGGGCAGGTTACAATGAGCAGTTCTTC.

This rearrangement joins TRBV5-6 to TRBJ2-7; the D gene is possibly TRBD2 (5 bases). This CDR3 has 14 residues. With 6 bases removed from V and 2 bases from J, the gap between germline ends came to 15 bases. CDR1 and CDR2 (germline): SGHDT, YYEEEE. Written as DNA, the CDR3 is TGTGCCAGCAACCGGGAACGGCGGGCCTACGAGCAGTACTTC. Translating gives CASNRERRAYEQYF.

The gene calls are TRBV4-2 and TRBJ1-1; D gene ambiguous. V lost 2 bases, J lost 1 base, and 14 bases lay in between. The CDR3 is made up of 16 amino acids. Germline V gene data show CDR1 as LGHNA and CDR2 as YNFKEQ. The CDR3 sequence is CASSQRITRENTEAFF. The CDR3 DNA reads TGTGCCAGCAGCCAACGAATAACCCGGGAGAACACTGAAGCTTTCTTT.

This chain connects TRBV28 to TRBJ1-1; no reliable D call. The V end was cut by 6 bases, the J end by 0 bases, with 11 bases between. Germline V gene data show CDR1 as MDHEN and CDR2 as SYDVKM. This CDR3 spans 14 amino acids. CDR3 coding DNA: TGTGCCAGCAGAAAGACACACATGAACACTGAAGCTTTCTTT. As protein: CASRKTHMNTEAFF.

DNA for the CDR3: TGTGCCAGCTCCGCCGAGAGGAGCAATCAGCCCCAGCATTTT. Protein sequence: CASSAERSNQPQHF. The chain couples TRBV18 to TRBJ1-5; no clear D gene. Germline V lookup: CDR1 KGHSH, CDR2 LQKENI. The ends were cut back, 6 bases at V and 1 base at J, with 10 bases in the middle. The length of the CDR3 is 14 residues.

The sample holds a few counts of this clone. One end of the junction does not line up with germline, which may come from a read error. This chain connects TRBV29-1 to TRBJ1-2; weak D call: TRBD1 (5 bases). Per germline, CDR1 SQVTM and CDR2 ANQGSEA. The CDR3 runs to 15 residues. The CDR3 loop reads CSVGLRPGGRNGYPF. The DNA of the CDR3 is TGCAGCGTGGGACTAAGGCCCGGAGGGAGAAATGGCTACCCCTTC.

The chain links TRBV5-4 to TRBJ2-5, with D possibly TRBD1 on 6 matching bases. V was pared by 4 bases and J by 5 bases, with 18 bases between. CDR1 and CDR2 (germline): SGHNT, YYREEE (reference sequence). The CDR3 is made up of 15 amino acids. The CDR3 sequence: CASSQTGTPPETQYF. As DNA, the CDR3 is TGTGCCAGCAGCCAAACCGGGACACCCCCGGAGACCCAGTACTTC.

V gene TRBV7-9 combines with J gene TRBJ1-6, with 7 bases lining up with TRBD1. CDR1 is SEHNR, CDR2 FQNEAQ, per germline (reference sequence). This CDR3 contains 14 residues. V trimming: 5 bases; J trimming: 7 bases; junction bases outside the gene matches: 5. CDR3 DNA: TGTGCCAGCAGCCCCGGGACAGCGAATTCACCCCTCCACTTT. It specifies CASSPGTANSPLHF.

This clone appeared a few times. The chain joins TRBV30 to TRBJ2-1; 13 bases agree with TRBD2. The germline gives CDR1 GTSNPN, CDR2 SVGIG (reference sequence). After removal of 2 bases from V and 4 bases from J, the junction contained 2 bases not matched to a gene. The length of the CDR3 is 15 residues. The CDR3 is CAWSTTSGGYNEQFF. CDR3 coding DNA: TGTGCCTGGAGTACGACTAGCGGGGGGTACAATGAGCAGTTCTTC.

V gene TRBV7-3 combines with J gene TRBJ1-1; no clear D. The CDR3 consists of 13 residues. V lost 1 base, J lost 1 base, and 4 bases lay in between. CDR1 and CDR2 (germline): SGHTA, FQGTGA. Written as DNA, the CDR3 is TGTGCCAGCAGCTTAAACAGGAACACTGAAGCTTTCTTT. Residues: CASSLNRNTEAFF. Based on the CDR3 plus reference TRBV7-3 and TRBJ1-1, the full variable domain is GAGVSQTPSNKVTEKGKYVELRCDPISGHTALYWYRQSLGQGPEFLIYFQGTGAADDSGLPNDRFFAVRPEGSVSTLKIQRTERGDSAVYLCASSLNRNTEAFFGQGTRLTVV.

The chain combines TRBV5-1 with TRBJ2-7; perhaps TRBD1 as D (5 bases). Trimming took 0 bases from V and 7 from J, leaving 14 bases between them. CDR3 size: 14 residues. CDR1 and CDR2 (germline): SGHRS, YFSETQ. The CDR3 here is CASSLGQGSWEQYF. In DNA form, the CDR3 reads TGCGCCAGCAGCTTGGGGCAGGGTAGTTGGGAGCAGTACTTC.

V is TRBV6-5 and J is TRBJ2-7; 9 bases align to TRBD1. The CDR3 length is 15 residues. CDR1 is MNHEY and CDR2 is SVGAGI in the germline V gene. V lost 6 bases to trimming and J lost 5 bases; unmatched junction nucleotides: 11. CDR3 in amino acids: CASSGGTGRIHEQYF. CDR3 nucleotides: TGTGCCAGCAGCGGGGGGACAGGGAGAATCCACGAGCAGTACTTC.

The chain employs TRBV2 and TRBJ2-5; 11 bases map to TRBD2. The junction had 16 bases not matched to a gene; V was cut back by 5 bases and J by 5 bases. CDR1 SNHLY and CDR2 FYNNEI come from the germline V gene. The CDR3 sequence is 18 residues long. The CDR3 DNA is TGTGCCAGCAGTCTCCGACGCCGTAGCGGGAGGGCCTGGGAGACCCAGTACTTC. Protein product: CASSLRRRSGRAWETQYF.

In its sample, this clone was seen once. This chain connects TRBV28 to TRBJ1-5; D remains unclear. There are 16 residues in the CDR3. V lost 2 bases to trimming and J lost 1 base, with 12 bases between them. From germline, CDR1 is MDHEN and CDR2 SYDVKM. CDR3 DNA: TGTGCCAGCAGTTTAGCGGGTATATTGAGCAATCAGCCCCAGCATTTT. It codes for CASSLAGILSNQPQHF.

V and J are TRBV7-3 and TRBJ2-1, with D perhaps matching TRBD2 (6 bases). This CDR3 contains 16 residues. Germline CDR1 and CDR2: SGHTA and FQGTGA. Trimming pared 4 bases from V and 7 bases from J, leaving 20 bases between. This chain's CDR3 is CASSWLSGPPGNEQFF. The CDR3 DNA reads TGTGCCAGCAGCTGGCTTAGCGGCCCCCCCGGGAATGAGCAGTTCTTC.